The next 16 T cell receptor beta chains were all read from a single sample in a study of memory CD4+ T cells and cytomegalovirus serostatus. The sort gate was single viable CD3+CD4+CD8-CD45RO+ cells for memory CD4+ T cells. Some clones are missing from TCRdb's copy, which holds only in-frame ones; the method was immunoSEQ multiplex PCR. The table lists tens of thousands of clones, about 73% of them singletons, with less than 1% in the top ten. The source material was memory CD4+ T cells from blood. The receptors were sampled from an adult in good health and CMV-seronegative.

The chain combines TRBV7-9 with TRBJ2-2; tentatively, D is TRBD1 or TRBD2 (5 bases each). The V gene's germline CDR1 is SEHNR and CDR2 FQNEAQ (reference sequence). Deletions cut 3 bases from V and 6 bases from J, with 8 bases between. CDR3 length: 13 residues. The CDR3 is CASSFSGPGELFF. The CDR3 DNA reads TGTGCCAGCAGCTTCTCGGGGCCCGGGGAGCTGTTTTTT.

The chain links TRBV6-6 to TRBJ1-5; 9 bases align to TRBD1. The germline V gene has CDR1 MNHNY and CDR2 SVGAGI (reference sequence). V lost 6 bases and J lost 1; bases outside the gene matches: 7. CDR3 length: 16 residues. The CDR3 reads CASRATGGRSNQPQHF. The CDR3, as DNA: TGTGCCAGCAGAGCTACAGGGGGCAGGAGCAATCAGCCCCAGCATTTT.

This sequence joins TRBV4-3 and TRBJ1-6, with TRBD1 matching over 7 bases. In germline, CDR1 is LGHNA, CDR2 YSLEER. The J segment lost 9 bases and the V segment lost 0 bases, leaving 8 bases of the junction unmatched. The CDR3 runs to 16 residues. CDR3 sequence: CASSQDRGRWASPLHF. Here the CDR3 DNA reads TGCGCCAGCAGCCAAGATAGGGGGCGATGGGCTTCACCCCTCCACTTT.

A few counts support this clone. The J gene is TRBJ1-1, the V gene TRBV18; D is unresolved. The germline V gene has CDR1 KGHSH and CDR2 LQKENI. With 5 bases removed from V and 1 base from J, the gap between germline ends came to 8 bases. This CDR3 region has 13 residues. This chain's CDR3 is CASSSSQNTEAFF. The CDR3, as DNA: TGTGCCAGCTCATCCAGTCAGAACACTGAAGCTTTCTTT.

The genes are TRBV6-5 and TRBJ1-2; 10 bases align to TRBD1. Germline-derived CDR1 and CDR2 are MNHEY and SVGAGI. CDR3 length: 14 residues. V lost 6 bases to trimming and J lost 4 bases; unmatched junction nucleotides: 5. The chain's CDR3 is CASSRTGGAYGYTF. DNA of the CDR3: TGTGCCAGCAGCCGGACAGGGGGTGCCTATGGCTACACCTTC.

V gene TRBV2 combines with J gene TRBJ1-6; TRBD1 agrees at 7 bases. CDR3 length: 15 amino acids. The germline V gene encodes CDR1 SNHLY and CDR2 FYNNEI. With 8 bases clipped from V and 8 bases from J, the junction kept 12 bases outside the gene matches. CDR3 region: CASAGLTGPDSPLHF. CDR3 sequence (DNA): TGTGCCAGCGCGGGCTTGACAGGGCCCGATTCACCCCTCCACTTT.

The genes are TRBV19 and TRBJ1-5, with 7 bases matching TRBD1. Germline CDR1 reads LNHDA; CDR2 reads SQIVND (reference sequence). Trimming took 3 bases from V and 0 from J; bases not matched to a gene: 8. The CDR3 contains 17 residues. CDR3 DNA: TGTGCCAGTAGTATTCTCCAGGGACAGACTAGCAATCAGCCCCAGCATTTT. Its translation is CASSILQGQTSNQPQHF.

By proportion, this clone is medium-sized (0.01 to 0.1%). This chain uses TRBV21-1 with TRBJ1-1. TRBV21-1 corresponds to a pseudogene. The CDR3 contains 16 residues. In DNA, the CDR3 is TGTGCCAGCAGCAAAGTTTGGGGGGTTAAGGACACTGAAGCTTTCTTT. Translating it yields CASSKVWGVKDTEAFF.

By sample fraction, this clone is medium-sized. The chain is built from TRBV5-8 and TRBJ2-7; 7 bases map to TRBD2. Germline V CDR1 and CDR2: SGHTS, YDEGEE. The CDR3 spans 14 residues. J lost 7 bases, V lost 3 bases, and 10 bases had no gene match. The CDR3 nucleotides read TGTGCCAGCAGCTCCTACTCAGCGGGGCGAGAGCAGTACTTC. Residues: CASSSYSAGREQYF. Looking up the rest from reference TRBV5-8 and TRBJ2-7 gives the full variable domain: EAGVTQSPTHLIKTRGQQATLRCSPISGHTSVYWYQQALGLGLQFLLWYDEGEERNRGNFPPRFSGRQFPNYSSELNVNALELEDSALYLCASSSYSAGREQYFGPGTRLTVT.

This clone was found a few times. This chain links TRBV5-1 with TRBJ1-1, with D uncertain. This CDR3 has 14 amino acids. Germline assignment: CDR1 SGHRS and CDR2 YFSETQ. Trimming shortened V by 1 base and J by 2 bases, and 9 bases separated the two germline ends. CDR3 protein: CASSLSSANTEAFF. CDR3 nucleotide sequence: TGCGCCAGCAGCTTGTCGTCAGCCAACACTGAAGCTTTCTTT.

A single count supports this clone. The chain links TRBV9 to TRBJ2-3, with 7 bases identical to TRBD1. This CDR3 region has 17 residues. V gave up 0 bases and J gave up 0 bases; unmatched junction bases: 7. The germline gives CDR1 SGDLS, CDR2 YYNGEE. The CDR3 region is CASSVAPTGPSTDTQYF. CDR3 nucleotide sequence: TGTGCCAGCAGCGTAGCCCCGACAGGGCCTAGCACAGATACGCAGTATTTT.

This clone was seen a handful of times. The chain joins TRBV29-1 to TRBJ2-7, with D maybe TRBD2 (5 bases). The CDR3 loop spans 14 amino acids. Germline values: CDR1 SQVTM, CDR2 ANQGSEA. The germline V and J ends were trimmed by 7 bases and 1 base, with 17 bases remaining between them. The CDR3 DNA reads as TGCAGCGCCAGCGGAAAAGTAGGATCCTACGAGCAGTACTTC. It translates to CSASGKVGSYEQYF.

The chain is built from TRBV6-5 and TRBJ2-7, with a weak D call TRBD2 (5 bases). Germline V gene lookup returns CDR1 MNHEY and CDR2 SVGAGI. Trimming stripped 7 bases from V and 2 bases from J, with 12 bases between. CDR3 length: 13 amino acids. The CDR3 loop is CASIGLPAYEQYF. The DNA for the CDR3 is TGTGCCAGCATTGGACTTCCAGCCTACGAGCAGTACTTC.

The rearrangement joins TRBV7-9 to TRBJ1-2; D is possibly TRBD1 (6 bases). This CDR3 is 13 amino acids long. Germline V gives CDR1 SEHNR, CDR2 FQNEAQ (reference sequence). The germline V and J ends were trimmed by 1 base and 8 bases, with 11 bases remaining between them. In DNA form, the CDR3 reads TGTGCCAGCAGCTTAGAGGGAGGGGGAGGCTACACCTTC. Protein product: CASSLEGGGGYTF.

CDR3 residues: CASSIGGDGNTIYF. The CDR3, as DNA: TGTGCCAGTAGTATAGGAGGGGACGGAAACACCATATATTTT. The rearrangement uses TRBV19 and TRBJ1-3, with D possibly being TRBD1 (5 bases). Germline CDR1 reads LNHDA; CDR2 reads SQIVND (reference sequence). V lost 1 base, J lost 4 bases, and 8 bases lay in between. The CDR3 length is 14 residues.

This chain links TRBV7-2 with TRBJ2-1; D remains unclear. CDR1 and CDR2 (germline): SGHTA, FQGNSA. Trimming removed 3 bases at V and 1 base at J, with 10 bases between. The length of the CDR3 is 15 residues. The CDR3 sequence is CASSFLDRSYNEQFF. CDR3 in DNA: TGTGCCAGCAGCTTCCTTGATAGATCCTACAATGAGCAGTTCTTC.